The 27 T cell receptor beta chains presented below share a single source sample, sequenced in a study of T cell repertoires and Cas9 in healthy adults (dated by TCRdb to the late 2010s). Library preparation used the immunoSEQ multiplex PCR assay. TCRdb obtained this table from immuneACCESS and retained in-frame rearrangements with V and J assigned. These tables miss some clones; where compared with another copy, unresolved V genes account for less than half of the shortfall, and the remainder is unexplained. A total of fewer than 15,000 clones appear in this sample, 75% to 90% of them only once. In total, the top ten clones hold roughly 2% of the sample. Input material: Tregs (CD4+, CD25+, CD127-, CD137-, CD154-) from PBMCs; culture status not recorded. The receptors originated from a human donor in good health.

The V call is TRBV13, the J call TRBJ1-2, with a possible D match to TRBD1 (6 bases). V was trimmed by 0 bases and J by 4 bases, leaving 12 bases between them. CDR1 is PRHDT, CDR2 FYEKMQ, per germline (reference sequence). There are 15 residues in the CDR3. The CDR3 nucleotides read TGTGCCAGCAGCTTAGGCGCAGGGGTCTTCTATGGCTACACCTTC. Translation gives CASSLGAGVFYGYTF.

The chain employs TRBV7-2 and TRBJ1-3, with D hard to call. The V end lost 5 bases, the J end lost 4 bases, and 9 bases lay between the germline ends. The CDR3 runs 13 residues. Per the germline V gene, CDR1 is SGHTA and CDR2 is FQGNSA. Here the CDR3 DNA reads TGTGCCAGCAGCCTACGGATCGGAAACACCATATATTTT. Translated: CASSLRIGNTIYF.

The gene calls are TRBV6-1 and TRBJ1-5; D not certain. CDR3 length: 12 amino acids. V dropped 7 bases and J dropped 4 bases, with 8 bases sitting between them. CDR1 and CDR2 (germline): MNHNS, SASEGT. CDR3 loop: CASNDGNQPQHF. In nucleotides, the CDR3 is TGTGCCAGCAACGACGGTAATCAGCCCCAGCATTTT.

The chain joins TRBV4-1 to TRBJ1-4, with D unresolved. Germline lookup yields CDR1 MGHRA and CDR2 YSYEKL. Trimming removed 3 bases from V and 4 bases from J, with 15 bases in between. This CDR3 spans 16 amino acids. The CDR3 here is CASSQGIMAINEKLFF. The CDR3 DNA reads TGCGCCAGCAGCCAGGGGATTATGGCAATTAATGAAAAACTGTTTTTT.

This clone has a handful of counts. The chain uses TRBV2 and TRBJ1-5; unclear D gene. The CDR3 runs to 13 residues. Trimming removed 3 bases at V and 7 bases at J, with 10 bases between. The germline CDR1 and CDR2 sequences are SNHLY and FYNNEI. CDR3 sequence reads: CASSDSRSQPQHF. The CDR3 coding sequence is TGTGCCAGCAGTGATTCTAGGAGCCAGCCCCAGCATTTT.

This sequence joins TRBV19 and TRBJ1-2, with TRBD1 matching 7 bases. Germline-derived CDR1 and CDR2 are LNHDA and SQIVND (reference sequence). This CDR3 contains 14 residues. V trimming: 0 bases; J trimming: 4 bases; junction bases outside the gene matches: 2. The DNA for the CDR3 is TGTGCCAGTAGTATAGACGGGACAGCCTATGGCTACACCTTC. Protein sequence: CASSIDGTAYGYTF.

The chain has TRBV5-6 and TRBJ2-5, with D perhaps TRBD1 or TRBD2 (5 bases each). The CDR3 has 13 amino acids. Germline-derived CDR1 and CDR2 are SGHDT and YYEEEE. Trimming took 1 base from V and 4 from J, leaving 8 bases between them. This chain's CDR3 is CASSLLGVETQYF. DNA of the CDR3: TGTGCCAGCAGCTTGTTGGGGGTAGAGACCCAGTACTTC.

This clone is a singleton in its sample. This rearrangement joins TRBV5-6 to TRBJ2-5, with TRBD1 as a possible D gene (5 bases). The CDR3 sequence is 17 residues long. The germline V gene has CDR1 SGHDT and CDR2 YYEEEE. V was shortened by 1 base and J by 4 bases, with 20 bases between the two germline ends. CDR3 sequence reads: CASSLFSGLALGETQYF. CDR3 nucleotides: TGTGCCAGCAGCTTGTTTTCAGGGTTGGCTCTCGGAGAGACCCAGTACTTC.

This clone came up once. The chain links TRBV7-9 to TRBJ2-1, with D unclear. Germline V CDR1 and CDR2: SEHNR, FQNEAQ (reference sequence). This CDR3 is 15 amino acids long. The V and J ends lost 1 base and 2 bases respectively, with 9 bases between them. In DNA, the CDR3 is TGTGCCAGCAGCTTAGGGTCAGTCGCCTACAATGAGCAGTTCTTC. Protein product: CASSLGSVAYNEQFF. The variable domain in full, with the rest retrieved from reference TRBV7-9 and TRBJ2-1, is DTGVSQNPRHKITKRGQNVTFRCDPISEHNRLYWYRQTLGQGPEFLTYFQNEAQLEKSRLLSDRFSAERPKGSFSTLEIQRTEQGDSAMYLCASSLGSVAYNEQFFGPGTRLTVL.

V usage is TRBV4-2 and J usage is TRBJ1-5; 9 bases line up with TRBD1. The V and J ends lost 4 bases and 1 base, in that order; junction bases with no gene match: 2. CDR1 and CDR2 (germline): LGHNA, YNFKEQ. The CDR3 covers 15 residues. The CDR3 sequence: CASSRTGESNQPQHF. Written as DNA, the CDR3 is TGTGCCAGCAGCCGGACAGGGGAAAGCAATCAGCCCCAGCATTTT.

The gene calls are TRBV9 and TRBJ1-2; TRBD1 aligns across 8 bases. The length of the CDR3 is 15 residues. Germline CDR1 and CDR2: SGDLS and YYNGEE. V lost 4 bases to trimming and J lost 7 bases; unmatched junction nucleotides: 12. For the CDR3, the DNA is TGTGCCAGCAGCCCGCGGACAGGGTTTGGACCTGGCTACACCTTC. Amino acid sequence: CASSPRTGFGPGYTF.

This clone occurred once. J is TRBJ2-2 and V is TRBV15; a weak D match, TRBD2 (6 bases). Trimming pared 0 bases from V and 0 bases from J, leaving 8 bases between. CDR3 length: 16 amino acids. Germline V gene data show CDR1 as LNHNV and CDR2 as YYDKDF (reference sequence). Here the CDR3 reads CATSRDPGANTGELFF. The CDR3 DNA reads as TGTGCCACCAGCAGAGATCCGGGGGCGAACACCGGGGAGCTGTTTTTT. The whole variable domain, filled in from reference TRBV15 and TRBJ2-2, reads DAMVIQNPRYQVTQFGKPVTLSCSQTLNHNVMYWYQQKSSQAPKLLFHYYDKDFNNEADTPDNFQSRRPNTSFCFLDIRSPGLGDTAMYLCATSRDPGANTGELFFGEGSRLTVL.

This chain uses TRBV10-1 with TRBJ1-6, with 10 bases aligning to TRBD1. This CDR3 spans 15 amino acids. Looked up from germline, CDR1 is WNHNN and CDR2 is SYGVQD (reference sequence). V shed 6 bases, J shed 9 bases, and the junction held 8 bases outside the gene matches. CDR3 region: CASSADGTGVSPLHF. CDR3 DNA: TGCGCCAGCAGCGCTGACGGGACAGGGGTTTCACCCCTCCACTTT.

The V gene is TRBV6-5, the J gene TRBJ1-5; 9 nucleotides agree with TRBD1. The CDR3 extends over 13 amino acids. With 5 bases clipped from V and 9 bases from J, the junction kept 5 bases outside the gene matches. CDR1 MNHEY and CDR2 SVGAGI come from the germline V gene. The CDR3 DNA reads as TGTGCCAGCAGTACGGGACAGGGTCGGCCCCAGCATTTT. As protein: CASSTGQGRPQHF.

The rearrangement links TRBV5-1 to TRBJ2-3; 9 bases map to TRBD2. This CDR3 has 15 residues. Per the germline V gene, CDR1 is SGHRS and CDR2 is YFSETQ. V shed 5 bases and J 5 bases; nucleotides not matched to a gene: 9. In DNA form, the CDR3 reads TGCGCCAGCAGGCGAGCTAGCGGGGTAATAGATACGCAGTATTTT. Its translation is CASRRASGVIDTQYF.

This rearrangement joins TRBV5-6 to TRBJ2-7; maybe TRBD1 (6 bases). V shed 7 bases and J shed 3 bases, with 17 bases lying between them. Germline-derived CDR1 and CDR2 are SGHDT and YYEEEE. This CDR3 has 14 amino acids. The CDR3 DNA reads TGTGCCAGCGGAGCGGCAGGGGTTGTCTACGAGCAGTACTTC. It encodes CASGAAGVVYEQYF.

This chain links TRBV5-4 with TRBJ1-6, with 7 positions matching TRBD1. This CDR3 spans 14 amino acids. In germline, CDR1 is SGHNT, CDR2 YYREEE (reference sequence). The trim removed 4 bases at V and 7 bases at J, leaving 5 bases unmatched. The CDR3 region has the DNA TGTGCCAGCAGCCTTGACAGGGAGAATTCACCCCTCCACTTT. This translates into CASSLDRENSPLHF.

V and J are TRBV6-5 and TRBJ1-2; possibly TRBD1 for D (5 bases). CDR1 is MNHEY and CDR2 is SVGAGI in the germline V gene. Trimming stripped 6 bases from V and 8 bases from J, with 13 bases between. This CDR3 spans 12 amino acids. The CDR3 protein is CASRRGHEGYTF. In DNA, the CDR3 is TGTGCCAGCAGGAGAGGACACGAAGGCTACACCTTC.

The rearrangement joins TRBV10-3 to TRBJ2-1, with TRBD2 matching 12 bases. The germline V gene encodes CDR1 ENHRY and CDR2 SYGVKD. With 3 bases clipped from V and 10 bases from J, the junction kept 7 bases outside the gene matches. This CDR3 has 15 residues. As DNA, the CDR3 is TGTGCCATCAGTGAACTAGCGGGGGGACTACAGGAGCAGTTCTTC. Protein: CAISELAGGLQEQFF.

V gene TRBV7-9 combines with J gene TRBJ1-2, with TRBD1 matching 9 bases. Trimming took 2 bases from V and 8 from J; bases not matched to a gene: 15. The germline V gene has CDR1 SEHNR and CDR2 FQNEAQ (reference sequence). The CDR3 consists of 17 residues. CDR3 sequence (DNA): TGTGCCAGCAGCTTAATGGGCCTTGGGACAGGGCCGGACGGCTACACCTTC. This encodes CASSLMGLGTGPDGYTF.

The chain uses TRBV6-1 and TRBJ2-7; D unresolved. V lost 6 bases, J lost 3 bases, and 6 bases lay in between. Germline V lookup: CDR1 MNHNS, CDR2 SASEGT. The CDR3 totals 11 residues. The CDR3 reads CASREIYEQYF. The CDR3 DNA sequence: TGTGCCAGCAGGGAGATCTACGAGCAGTACTTC.

This clone was detected once. The chain is built from TRBV27 and TRBJ1-2; D may be TRBD1 (6 bases). Trimming stripped 3 bases from V and 2 bases from J, with 10 bases between. Germline CDR1 reads MNHEY; CDR2 reads SMNVEV (reference sequence). CDR3 length: 14 residues. The CDR3 is CASSFRQENYGYTF. Written as DNA, the CDR3 is TGTGCCAGCAGTTTCCGACAGGAAAACTATGGCTACACCTTC.

V usage is TRBV18 and J usage is TRBJ1-1, with TRBD1 as a possible D gene (5 bases). The CDR3 sequence is 16 residues long. Germline V gene sequence: CDR1 KGHSH, CDR2 LQKENI. V dropped 2 bases and J dropped 1 base, with 14 bases sitting between them. The CDR3 sequence: CASSPNRRGENTEAFF. The CDR3 DNA is TGTGCCAGCTCACCAAACAGGAGGGGAGAGAACACTGAAGCTTTCTTT. Drawing the rest from reference TRBV18 and TRBJ1-1, the complete variable domain is NAGVMQNPRHLVRRRGQEARLRCSPMKGHSHVYWYRQLPEEGLKFMVYLQKENIIDESGMPKERFSAEFPKEGPSILRIQQVVRGDSAAYFCASSPNRRGENTEAFFGQGTRLTVV.

A single count supports this clone. The J gene is TRBJ1-4, the V gene TRBV20-1; D is uncertain. Trimming cost V 3 bases and J 8 bases, with 7 bases left between them. Per the germline V gene, CDR1 is DFQATT and CDR2 is SNEGSKA (reference sequence). CDR3 length equals 11 residues. The CDR3 coding sequence is TGCAGTGCTAGGACCCAAGAAAAACTGTTTTTT. It codes for CSARTQEKLFF.

This CDR3 is CASRKNRQPYGYTF. The CDR3 region has the DNA TGTGCCAGCAGGAAAAACAGACAACCCTATGGCTACACCTTC. The chain couples TRBV6-1 to TRBJ1-2; unclear D gene. CDR3 length equals 14 residues. The V gene's germline CDR1 is MNHNS and CDR2 SASEGT. Trimming shortened V by 6 bases and J by 4 bases, and 15 bases separated the two germline ends.

There are a few counts of this clone. The chain employs TRBV10-3 and TRBJ1-3, with D perhaps TRBD1 (5 bases). There are 16 residues in the CDR3. The V gene lost 2 bases and the J gene lost 0 bases, with 11 bases spanning the gap. From germline, CDR1 is ENHRY and CDR2 SYGVKD. The DNA for the CDR3 is TGTGCCATCAGTGAGCGACAGCCGATCTCTGGAAACACCATATATTTT. Translated, it gives CAISERQPISGNTIYF.

This clone was detected only a few times. The chain recombines TRBV6-1 with TRBJ2-5; 10 nucleotides match TRBD2. V trimming: 6 bases; J trimming: 5 bases; junction bases outside the gene matches: 9. The CDR3 length is 15 residues. Germline V lookup: CDR1 MNHNS, CDR2 SASEGT. CDR3: CASRNQAGGPETQYF. The DNA for the CDR3 is TGTGCCAGCAGGAACCAAGCGGGGGGGCCGGAGACCCAGTACTTC.